The next 27 T cell receptor beta chains were all read from a single sample in a study of T cells in Graves' hyperthyroidism and ophthalmopathy. Amplification of TCR beta CDR3 regions used RNA as the template. The study used the HTBI primer set for a first-round RT-PCR of the TCR CDR3. One entry per CDR3 protein results from TCRdb running MiXCR on the multiplex PCR reads. The sample records 500,000 to 650,000 distinct CDR3 sequences, roughly 45% being singletons. The sequencing sample was made of peripheral blood or thyroid tissue (not recorded which). The receptor set was obtained from an adult woman with Graves' disease, either hyperthyroidism or ophthalmopathy (not recorded which).

In this sample, this clonotype turned up a few times. The rearrangement uses TRBV20-1 and TRBJ1-5, with D tentatively TRBD1 (5 bases). Trimming shortened V by 5 bases and J by 2 bases, and 10 bases separated the two germline ends. The CDR3 spans 13 residues. Germline V lookup: CDR1 DFQATT, CDR2 SNEGSKA (reference sequence). The CDR3 nucleotides are TGCAGTGCTTGGGACTCGGGCAATCAGCCCCAGCATTTT. It codes for CSAWDSGNQPQHF.

The chain is built from TRBV7-4 and TRBJ2-7; unclear D gene. CDR1 SGHVT and CDR2 SQSDAQ come from the germline V gene. The V end was cut by 6 bases, the J end by 2 bases, with 11 bases between. CDR3 length: 13 amino acids. CDR3 nucleotides: TGTGCCAGCAGTGCCCCCCCGACCTACGAGCAGTACTTC. Its protein is CASSAPPTYEQYF.

In its sample, this clonotype was seen many times. The chain combines TRBV5-6 with TRBJ1-6; D gene ambiguous. This CDR3 has 15 amino acids. The V and J ends lost 0 bases and 0 bases respectively, with 4 bases between them. CDR1 is SGHDT, CDR2 YYEEEE, per germline. The CDR3 DNA is TGTGCCAGCAGCTTGGTGAGCTCCTATAATTCACCCCTCCACTTT. This codes for CASSLVSSYNSPLHF.

This clonotype was observed at least ten times. The V gene is TRBV11-2, the J gene TRBJ2-7, with 11 bases lining up with TRBD2. This CDR3 comprises 13 residues. Germline trimming cut 5 bases from V and 7 bases from J; bases unmatched to any gene: 4. The germline gives CDR1 SGHAT, CDR2 FQNNGV. The CDR3 nucleotides read TGTGCCAGCAGCCGACTAGCGGGATATGAGCAGTACTTC. The encoded protein is CASSRLAGYEQYF.

J is TRBJ1-2 and V is TRBV5-1; the D gene is possibly TRBD1 (6 bases). Germline-derived CDR1 and CDR2 are SGHRS and YFSETQ. This CDR3 spans 15 amino acids. V gave up 1 base and J gave up 4 bases, with 14 bases separating them. The CDR3 protein is CASSLSARGGYGYTF. In DNA, the CDR3 is TGCGCCAGCAGCTTGTCCGCCCGAGGGGGCTATGGCTACACCTTC.

The chain has TRBV7-4 and TRBJ1-6; D gene uncertain. CDR3 length: 14 residues. Trimming took 2 bases from V and 8 from J, leaving 10 bases between them. The germline V gene has CDR1 SGHVT and CDR2 SQSDAQ. The CDR3 reads CASSLLAGYSPLHF. The CDR3 coding sequence is TGTGCCAGCAGCTTATTAGCGGGATATTCACCCCTCCACTTT. Full variable domain (rest looked up from reference TRBV7-4 and TRBJ1-6): GAGVSQSPRYKVAKRGRDVALRCDSISGHVTLYWYRQTLGQGSEVLTYSQSDAQRDKSGRPSGRFSAERPERSVSTLKIQRTEQGDSAVYLCASSLLAGYSPLHFGNGTRLTVT.

This clonotype occurred many times. The chain employs TRBV5-6 and TRBJ1-2; D uncertain. Trimming cost V 3 bases and J 8 bases, with 14 bases left between them. The germline CDR1 and CDR2 sequences are SGHDT and YYEEEE. This CDR3 comprises 13 residues. The CDR3 is CASSYGFGVGYTF. The CDR3 DNA reads as TGTGCCAGCAGCTACGGTTTTGGGGTCGGCTACACCTTC. Full variable domain (remainder filled in from reference TRBV5-6 and TRBJ1-2): DAGVTQSPTHLIKTRGQQVTLRCSPKSGHDTVSWYQQALGQGPQFIFQYYEEEERQRGNFPDRFSGHQFPNYSSELNVNALLLGDSALYLCASSYGFGVGYTFGSGTRLTVV.

This chain connects TRBV4-2 to TRBJ2-7; no clear D gene. This CDR3 is 16 amino acids long. V was cut by 0 bases and J by 0 bases, with 12 bases left in between. Germline V gene data show CDR1 as LGHNA and CDR2 as YNFKEQ. CDR3: CASSQDFTESSYEQYF. CDR3 sequence (DNA): TGTGCCAGCAGCCAAGATTTTACAGAAAGCTCCTACGAGCAGTACTTC.

The J gene is TRBJ2-5, the V gene TRBV14; D is possibly TRBD2 (5 bases). V was clipped by 4 bases and J by 6 bases, with 21 bases between them. The CDR3 consists of 16 residues. Germline values: CDR1 SGHDN, CDR2 FVKESK. CDR3 DNA sequence: TGTGCCAGCAGCCCAGATGCGCGTACGGTCGGGAAGACCCAGTACTTC. Amino acids: CASSPDARTVGKTQYF.

Concerning this clonotype itself: In this CDR3 the conserved last residue, phenylalanine or tryptophan, is missing, so a read error is likely. The V gene is TRBV29-1, the J gene TRBJ1-2; 9 bases are shared with TRBD1. Unmatched junction bases numbered 7, after V lost 5 bases and J lost 3 bases. CDR3 size: 14 residues. CDR1 and CDR2 (germline): SQVTM, ANQGSEA. The CDR3 nucleotides read TGCAGCGTTTTTACGCGGGACAGGGACTATGGCTACACCGTC. Amino acid sequence: CSVFTRDRDYGYTV.

The chain combines TRBV5-6 with TRBJ1-5, with a weak D call TRBD1 (6 bases). The germline V gene encodes CDR1 SGHDT and CDR2 YYEEEE. The CDR3 contains 14 residues. Trimming took off 3 bases at V and 7 bases at J, with 14 bases between the two ends. This chain's CDR3 is CASSSLTDRQPQHF. The CDR3 DNA reads as TGTGCCAGCAGCTCGCTAACTGACAGGCAGCCCCAGCATTTT.

This chain joins TRBV7-2 and TRBJ2-7; 7 nucleotides agree with TRBD1. This CDR3 is built from 14 residues. Germline lookup yields CDR1 SGHTA and CDR2 FQGNSA. V dropped 5 bases and J dropped 6; count of bases not matched to a gene: 10. CDR3 sequence reads: CASSTRQGPLEQYF. CDR3 DNA: TGTGCCAGCAGCACGAGACAGGGTCCTCTCGAGCAGTACTTC.

This clonotype was seen ten or more times. The rearrangement joins TRBV4-1 to TRBJ2-5, with 7 bases aligning to TRBD1. Germline V gives CDR1 MGHRA, CDR2 YSYEKL. The CDR3 extends over 12 amino acids. V shed 4 bases, J shed 9 bases, and the junction held 5 bases outside the gene matches. CDR3 coding DNA: TGCGCCAGCAGCCGAGACCAGGGGGCCCAGTACTTC. This gives the protein CASSRDQGAQYF.

This clonotype was counted at least ten times. The rearrangement links TRBV7-8 to TRBJ2-5; 9 nucleotides align to TRBD1. This CDR3 is 14 amino acids long. The J segment lost 7 bases and the V segment lost 5 bases, leaving 8 bases of the junction unmatched. Germline-derived CDR1 and CDR2 are SGHVS and FQNEAQ. The CDR3 region is CASSHTGGEGTQYF. The CDR3 region has the DNA TGTGCCAGCAGCCATACAGGGGGCGAGGGGACCCAGTACTTC.

Many counts were recorded for this clonotype. The gene calls are TRBV2 and TRBJ2-3; D is uncertain. Germline assignment: CDR1 SNHLY and CDR2 FYNNEI. This CDR3 contains 16 residues. With 4 bases removed from V and 2 bases from J, the gap between germline ends came to 16 bases. The CDR3 reads CASSAGQSGPTDTQYF. CDR3 DNA: TGTGCCAGCAGTGCTGGGCAGAGTGGACCCACAGATACGCAGTATTTT.

This chain uses TRBV29-1 with TRBJ2-5; TRBD2 agrees at 12 bases. Per the germline V gene, CDR1 is SQVTM and CDR2 is ANQGSEA. With V trimmed by 5 bases and J by 1 base, 5 bases remained unmatched. The CDR3 has 15 amino acids. CDR3 residues: CSVSPGLAGQETQYF. The CDR3 coding sequence is TGCAGCGTTTCGCCGGGACTAGCGGGCCAAGAGACCCAGTACTTC.

The CDR3 sequence: CASSYISGSTGELFF. In DNA, the CDR3 is TGTGCCAGCAGTTACATCTCAGGGAGCACCGGGGAGCTGTTTTTT. The chain couples TRBV6-2 or TRBV6-3 to TRBJ2-2, with D perhaps TRBD1 or TRBD2 (5 bases each). The CDR3 totals 15 residues. Per germline, CDR1 MNHEY and CDR2 SVGEGT. V lost 2 bases and J 4 bases, leaving 11 bases between the germline ends.

This rearrangement joins TRBV19 to TRBJ2-7; D not certain. The CDR3 contains 13 residues. Germline CDR1 LNHDA, CDR2 SQIVND (reference sequence). V lost 8 bases to trimming and J lost 0 bases, with 11 bases between them. In DNA, the CDR3 is TGTGCCAGTGAGGCCGGGCCCTCCTACGAGCAGTACTTC. Translated: CASEAGPSYEQYF. Based on the CDR3 plus reference TRBV19 and TRBJ2-7, the full variable domain is DGGITQSPKYLFRKEGQNVTLSCEQNLNHDAMYWYRQDPGQGLRLIYYSQIVNDFQKGDIAEGYSVSREKKESFPLTVTSAQKNPTAFYLCASEAGPSYEQYFGPGTRLTVT.

The chain recombines TRBV3-1 with TRBJ2-7; D is perhaps TRBD2 (5 bases). Germline loops: CDR1 LGHDT, CDR2 YNNKEL (reference sequence). This CDR3 has 15 residues. Trimming left V 0 bases short and J 6 bases short, with 15 bases between. CDR3 nucleotide sequence: TGTGCCAGCAGCCAAGATTCAGGACTCCCCATCGAGCAGTACTTC. Translated, it gives CASSQDSGLPIEQYF.

The J gene is TRBJ1-5, the V gene TRBV2; 7 positions match TRBD1. The CDR3 has 15 amino acids. Germline CDR1 reads SNHLY; CDR2 reads FYNNEI. Trimming cost V 8 bases and J 5 bases; bases outside gene matches: 12. CDR3 nucleotides: TGTGCCAGCCGATTCAAACCAGGGGGGTATCAGCCCCAGCATTTT. Protein sequence: CASRFKPGGYQPQHF.

The gene calls are TRBV7-9 and TRBJ2-6, with no clear D. Germline CDR1 is SEHNR and CDR2 is FQNEAQ (reference sequence). Between the trimmed V and J ends, which lost 2 bases and 2 bases, there was a span of 7 bases. This CDR3 has 15 amino acids. The CDR3 loop is CASSLWGTGANVLTF. The CDR3, as DNA: TGTGCCAGCAGCTTATGGGGAACTGGGGCCAACGTCCTGACTTTC.

This clonotype has more than one count but fewer than ten. The V gene is TRBV20-1, the J gene TRBJ1-2, with a weak D call TRBD1 (5 bases). The CDR3 runs to 13 residues. The germline V gene has CDR1 DFQATT and CDR2 SNEGSKA (reference sequence). Trimming removed 5 bases at V and 4 bases at J, with 14 bases between. The CDR3 spells CSAGGQGRYGYTF. The CDR3 nucleotides are TGCAGTGCTGGTGGGCAGGGCCGCTATGGCTACACCTTC.

This clonotype came up many times. The V call is TRBV20-1, the J call TRBJ2-7; 9 bases agree with TRBD2. The CDR3 is made up of 14 amino acids. The V and J ends lost 7 bases and 2 bases, in that order; junction bases with no gene match: 9. The germline gives CDR1 DFQATT, CDR2 SNEGSKA (reference sequence). The CDR3 nucleotides read TGCAGTGGTAGTCTGGCGGGAGGGCCCTACGAGCAGTACTTC. This sequence encodes CSGSLAGGPYEQYF.

Notes on this clonotype: One end of the junction varies from germline; a read error may be responsible. V is TRBV5-1 and J is TRBJ2-7, with TRBD1 matching 11 bases. This CDR3 has 15 residues. From germline, CDR1 is SGHRS and CDR2 YFSETQ. The CDR3 DNA is TGCGCCAGCAGCTTGGAAGGACAGGGGGCCTACGGGCAGTACTTC. Translating gives CASSLEGQGAYGQYF. The full variable domain, with the rest looked up from reference TRBV5-1 and TRBJ2-7, is KAGVTQTPRYLIKTRGQQVTLSCSPISGHRSVSWYQQTPGQGLQFLFEYFSETQRNKGNFPGRFSGRQFSNSRSEMNVSTLELGDSALYLCASSLEGQGAYGQYFGPGTRLTVT.

The chain joins TRBV29-1 to TRBJ1-6; weak D call: TRBD1 (5 bases). The V gene lost 8 bases and the J gene lost 10 bases, with 12 bases spanning the gap. There are 11 residues in the CDR3. CDR1 and CDR2 from the germline V gene are SQVTM and ANQGSEA. DNA of the CDR3: TGCAGCTTAGCGGGGGACTCACCCCTCCACTTT. Its translation: CSLAGDSPLHF.

The V and J genes are TRBV12-3 or TRBV12-4 and TRBJ1-5; no clear D. Trimming removed 8 bases at V and 5 bases at J, with 13 bases between. This CDR3 is 13 amino acids long. CDR3 amino acids: CASATAADQPQHF. The CDR3 bases are TGTGCCAGCGCGACGGCCGCGGATCAGCCCCAGCATTTT.

The chain carries TRBV10-2 and TRBJ1-5; 7 nucleotides align to TRBD1. The CDR3 is 14 amino acids. Per the germline V gene, CDR1 is WSHSY and CDR2 is SAAADI. V dropped 3 bases and J dropped 6; count of bases not matched to a gene: 5. The CDR3 reads CASSDSGGSQPQHF. The CDR3 coding sequence is TGCGCCAGCAGTGACTCAGGGGGAAGTCAGCCCCAGCATTTT.